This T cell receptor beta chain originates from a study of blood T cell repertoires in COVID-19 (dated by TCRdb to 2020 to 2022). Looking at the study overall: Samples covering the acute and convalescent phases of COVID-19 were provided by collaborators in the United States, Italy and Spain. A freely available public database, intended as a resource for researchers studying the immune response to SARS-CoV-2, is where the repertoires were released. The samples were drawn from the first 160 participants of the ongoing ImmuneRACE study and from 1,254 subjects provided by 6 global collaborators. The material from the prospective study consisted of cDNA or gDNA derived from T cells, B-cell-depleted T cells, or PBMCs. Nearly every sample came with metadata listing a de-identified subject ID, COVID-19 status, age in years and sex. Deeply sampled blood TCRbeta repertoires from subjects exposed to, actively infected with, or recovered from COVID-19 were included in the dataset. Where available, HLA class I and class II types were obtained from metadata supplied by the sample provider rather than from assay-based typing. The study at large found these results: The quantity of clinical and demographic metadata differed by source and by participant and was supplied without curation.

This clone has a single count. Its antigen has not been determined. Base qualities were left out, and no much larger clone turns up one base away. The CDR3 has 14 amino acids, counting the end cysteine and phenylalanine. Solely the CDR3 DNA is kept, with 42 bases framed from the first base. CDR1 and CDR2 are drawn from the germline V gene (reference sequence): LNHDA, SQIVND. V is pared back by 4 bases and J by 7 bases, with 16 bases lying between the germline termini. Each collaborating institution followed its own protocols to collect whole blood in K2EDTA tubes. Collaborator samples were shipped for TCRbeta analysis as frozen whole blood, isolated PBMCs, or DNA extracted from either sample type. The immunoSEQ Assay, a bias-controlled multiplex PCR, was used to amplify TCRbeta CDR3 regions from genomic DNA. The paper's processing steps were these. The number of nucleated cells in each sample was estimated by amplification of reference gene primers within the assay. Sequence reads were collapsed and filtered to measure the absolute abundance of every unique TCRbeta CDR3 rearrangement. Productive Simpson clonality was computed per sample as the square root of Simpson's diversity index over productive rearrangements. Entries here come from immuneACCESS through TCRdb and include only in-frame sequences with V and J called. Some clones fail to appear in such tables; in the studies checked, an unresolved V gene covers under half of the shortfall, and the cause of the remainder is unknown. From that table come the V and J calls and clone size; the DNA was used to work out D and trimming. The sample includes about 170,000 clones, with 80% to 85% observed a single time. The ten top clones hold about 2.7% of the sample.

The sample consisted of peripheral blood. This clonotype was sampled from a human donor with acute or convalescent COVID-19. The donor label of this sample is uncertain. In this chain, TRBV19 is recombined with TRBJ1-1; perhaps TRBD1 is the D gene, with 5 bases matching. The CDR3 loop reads CASSTGQGNGEAFF. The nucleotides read TGTGCCAGTAGTACGGGCCAGGGTAATGGTGAAGCTTTCTTT.